Listed below are T cell receptor beta chains from one sample, sequenced in a study of T-cell memory formation after mild COVID-19. TCRdb re-analysed the 5' RACE reads in MiXCR, keeping a single row per CDR3 protein. The sample has 250,000 to 350,000 distinct CDR3 sequences; roughly an eighth are singletons. Sample: PBMCs or a T cell subset sorted from them (not recorded which). The origin of the receptors is a man aged 18 to 29 who had mild COVID-19 (a few samples of this study predate the infection). Cell type and time point are not known. Both conserved end residues are part of each CDR3. A D gene is named only where the DNA matches it firmly. For some rows the clone size is stated as once, few or many, or as a class when expanded; others skip it.

J gene	D gene	V gene	clone size	CDR3 DNA	CDR3 protein
TRBJ2-5	TRBD2	TRBV7-2	few	TGTGCCAGCAGCTCAACCGGGACTAGCGAGGAGACCCAGTACTTC	CASSSTGTSEETQYF
TRBJ1-2	-	TRBV28	-	TGTGCCAGCAGTTTAGGGTGGCAGGATGGCTACACCTTC	CASSLGWQDGYTF
TRBJ1-1	-	TRBV7-6	many	TGTGCCAGCAGCTTAACCAGGGAAACTGAAGCTTTCTTT	CASSLTRETEAFF
TRBJ2-7	-	TRBV5-1	few	TGCGCCAGCAGTCAGGGTAGCGGTGACTCCTACGAGCAGTACTTC	CASSQGSGDSYEQYF
TRBJ2-3	-	TRBV19	-	TGTGCCAGTAGTATTCGGGGTGCTAGCACAGATACGCAGTATTTT	CASSIRGASTDTQYF
TRBJ2-4	TRBD1	TRBV5-1	few	TGCGCCAGCAGCGGGGGCCGGGACAGACAAAACATTCAGTACTTC	CASSGGRDRQNIQYF
TRBJ2-3	TRBD2	TRBV7-2	many	TGTGCCAGCAGTCCTGCGGGGGGGAGCACAGATACGCAGTATTTT	CASSPAGGSTDTQYF
TRBJ1-4	-	TRBV7-9	once	TGTGCCAGCAGCTTAGTGGTAGGAACGGGGAATGAAAAACTGTTTTTT	CASSLVVGTGNEKLFF
TRBJ2-3	-	TRBV5-5	-	TGTGCCAGCAGCCGCGCGCGGGGTGTGAGGACAGATACGCAGTATTTT	CASSRARGVRTDTQYF
TRBJ2-1	-	TRBV5-1	many	TGCGCCAGCAGCTTGGGTTGGGAGCAGTTCTTC	CASSLGWEQFF
TRBJ2-1	-	TRBV4-3	-	TGCGCCAGCAGCCAAGATGGGGGTCCGATCGATGAGCAGTTCTTC	CASSQDGGPIDEQFF
TRBJ2-5	-	TRBV11-1	-	TGTGCCAGCAGCCTGGGTAGTCGGAGAGAGACCCAGTACTTC	CASSLGSRRETQYF
TRBJ2-1	TRBD2	TRBV5-1	-	TGCGCCAGCAGCTTCCGCCCAGCGGGGGGAAATGAGCAGTTCTTC	CASSFRPAGGNEQFF
TRBJ1-6	TRBD1	TRBV28	few	TGTGCCAGCAGTCTCACAGGGGCCAATTCACCCCTCCACTTT	CASSLTGANSPLHF
TRBJ1-1	-	TRBV7-2	-	TGTGCCAGCAGCCGACTTCGGGGTAGCACTGAAGCTTTCTTT	CASSRLRGSTEAFF
TRBJ2-1	-	TRBV7-2	-	TGTGCCAGCAGCCCGCGGGACGGCTACAATGAGCAGTTCTTC	CASSPRDGYNEQFF
TRBJ2-5	-	TRBV7-9	many	TGTGCCAGCAGCTTAGGATCAAAAGAGACCCAGTACTTC	CASSLGSKETQYF
TRBJ2-5	-	TRBV20-1	-	TGCAGTGCTAGAGGACCCCGGGGGACCCAGTACTTC	CSARGPRGTQYF
TRBJ2-3	-	TRBV18	few	TGTGCCAGCTCACCTATCGGGGGCCCAAGCACAGATACGCAGTATTTT	CASSPIGGPSTDTQYF
TRBJ2-5	-	TRBV6-1	many	TGTGCCAGCAGTGATCCGGGGCAGGGGAGGCAAGAGACCCAGTACTTC	CASSDPGQGRQETQYF
TRBJ2-5	-	TRBV20-1	many	TGCAGTGCTAGAGGAGGGAGACAAGAGACCCAGTACTTC	CSARGGRQETQYF
TRBJ1-2	-	TRBV9	-	TGTGCCAGCAGCTCACTCAGACACAGCTACACCTTC	CASSSLRHSYTF
TRBJ2-2	-	TRBV11-2	-	TGTGCCAGCAGCATACTCGGGTTAACCGGGGAGCTGTTTTTT	CASSILGLTGELFF
TRBJ2-5	TRBD2	TRBV7-2	few	TGTGCCAGCAGCCGCGGGGGGGCAGGAGAGACCCAGTACTTC	CASSRGGAGETQYF
TRBJ1-1	-	TRBV7-9	-	TGTGCCGGGGGGGGCACTGAAGCTTTCTTT	CAGGGTEAFF
TRBJ2-2	TRBD2	TRBV6-2/TRBV6-3	-	TGTGCCTGCGGGACTAGCGCAATCACCGGGGAGCTGTTTTTT	CACGTSAITGELFF
TRBJ2-3	TRBD2	TRBV2	-	TGTGCCAGCAGTGTAAGCGGGGTGGGAGATACGCAGTATTTT	CASSVSGVGDTQYF
TRBJ2-1	TRBD1	TRBV2	-	TGTGCCAGCAGGAGGGACAGGGAAGAGCAGTTCTTC	CASRRDREEQFF
TRBJ1-1	-	TRBV29-1	-	TGCAGCGTTGAAGGACGTGGGTTTCAAGCTTTCTTT	CSVEGRGFQAFF
TRBJ1-1	-	TRBV5-1	few	TGCGCCAGCAGCTTGGCGTTAGGACACGTGAACACTGAAGCTTTCTTT	CASSLALGHVNTEAFF
TRBJ1-5	-	TRBV19	once	TGTGCCAGTACAGAAAATAGCAATCAGCCCCAGCATTTT	CASTENSNQPQHF
TRBJ1-2	-	TRBV28	-	TGTGCCAGCAGTTCCTACAGGGTGGGGGGCTACACCTTC	CASSSYRVGGYTF
TRBJ2-5	TRBD2	TRBV4-2	many	TGTGCCAGCAGCCAAGAAGGAACCCCAACGGGGGGAAGGCAGTACTTC	CASSQEGTPTGGRQYF
TRBJ2-2	TRBD2	TRBV20-1	few	TGCAGTGCCAGACTAGCGGGGGTCCTAACCGGGGAGCTGTTTTTT	CSARLAGVLTGELFF
TRBJ2-5	-	TRBV7-9	many	TGTGCCAGCAGCTTAATCCGTGCAGGTAGATCCCAAGAGACCCAGTACTTC	CASSLIRAGRSQETQYF
TRBJ2-1	TRBD2	TRBV9	few	TGTGCCAGCAGCGTAGTTGGGCTAGCGGGGGTCAATGAGCAGTTCTTC	CASSVVGLAGVNEQFF
TRBJ1-1	-	TRBV9	-	TGTGCCAGCAGCGTAGCTGGTCGTCCGAACACTGAAGCTTTCTTT	CASSVAGRPNTEAFF
TRBJ2-3	-	TRBV6-5	many	TGTGCCAGCAGTTACCTCGACGGAGAAGATACGCAGTATTTT	CASSYLDGEDTQYF
TRBJ2-3	TRBD1	TRBV27	-	TGTGCCAGCAGTTTAATTCCGAGACAGGGTTCAGATACGCAGTATTTT	CASSLIPRQGSDTQYF
TRBJ2-7	TRBD2	TRBV5-4	-	TGTGCCAGCAGCCCGGGGACTAGCGGGGCTACCTACGAGCAGTACTTC	CASSPGTSGATYEQYF
TRBJ2-1	-	TRBV7-7	few	TGTGCTAGCAGCTTAGCTGGCAGGGATGAGCAGTTCTTC	CASSLAGRDEQFF
TRBJ1-1	-	TRBV28	few	TGTGCCAGCAGCGCCTCAGGGACTGAAGCTTTCTTT	CASSASGTEAFF
TRBJ2-6	-	TRBV19	-	TGTGCCAGTAGTAGCTCCTTTATCCTCTCTGGGGCCAACGTCCTGACTTTC	CASSSSFILSGANVLTF
TRBJ1-5	TRBD1	TRBV7-8	-	TGTGCCAGCAGCCCCTGGACAGGGGATGTGAGCAATCAGCCCCAGCATTTT	CASSPWTGDVSNQPQHF
TRBJ1-2	TRBD1	TRBV7-2	-	TGTGCCAGCAGCTTAGCGGCGGGACAGGGCTCCTATGGCTACACCTTC	CASSLAAGQGSYGYTF
TRBJ2-3	TRBD2	TRBV9	-	TGTGCCAGCAGCGTAGGCGGGGGGCCAGATACGCAGTATTTT	CASSVGGGPDTQYF
TRBJ2-2	-	TRBV18	few	TGTGCCAGCTCACCACGCGGGGAGGCCGGGGAGCTGTTTTTT	CASSPRGEAGELFF
TRBJ2-6	TRBD1	TRBV20-1	few	TGCAGTTGGCTGACAGGGGCTGGGGCCAACGTCCTGACTTTC	CSWLTGAGANVLTF
TRBJ2-5	TRBD2	TRBV19	many	TGTGCCAGTGGGACTAGCTTCTACCAAGAGACCCAGTACTTC	CASGTSFYQETQYF
TRBJ2-7	-	TRBV7-2	few	TGTGCCAGCACCCTTGACTCCTACGAGCAGTACTTC	CASTLDSYEQYF
TRBJ2-2	TRBD1	TRBV7-2	once	TGTGCCAGCACTAACAGGGGAGTCTCCGGGGAGCTGTTTTTT	CASTNRGVSGELFF
TRBJ2-1	-	TRBV19	few	TGTGCCAGTAGTATGCAGGGGAGCTCCTACAATGAGCAGTTCTTC	CASSMQGSSYNEQFF